Detailed here is one TCR beta chain. Its antigen is still unknown. The data belong to a study of T cells after yellow fever vaccination. Study conclusions and caveats: Peaking on day 5 versus 15, the secondary response was faster but weaker. After the booster, over 95% of CD4 and approximately 87% of CD8 primary-response clones were re-detected. Overall, a small share of clonotypes was seen in both CD4 and CD8 compartments.

TCRdb re-derived calls from the 5' RACE reads in MiXCR, one entry per CDR3 protein. This sample has 620,000 or so distinct CDR3 sequences, with about a sixth found just once. The origin of this receptor is a man between 18 and 29 years old who received the YFV17D yellow fever vaccine. The sequences come from PBMCs, collected 5 days after the first yellow fever vaccination.

The CDR3 coding sequence is TGTGCCAGCAAAACAGGGGCCTACTATGGCTACACCTTC. Translated: CASKTGAYYGYTF. This chain connects TRBV12-3 or TRBV12-4 to TRBJ1-2, with 7 bases that match TRBD1. The V segment lost 7 bases and the J segment 3 bases; nucleotides outside the gene matches: 5. The CDR3 runs to 13 residues.